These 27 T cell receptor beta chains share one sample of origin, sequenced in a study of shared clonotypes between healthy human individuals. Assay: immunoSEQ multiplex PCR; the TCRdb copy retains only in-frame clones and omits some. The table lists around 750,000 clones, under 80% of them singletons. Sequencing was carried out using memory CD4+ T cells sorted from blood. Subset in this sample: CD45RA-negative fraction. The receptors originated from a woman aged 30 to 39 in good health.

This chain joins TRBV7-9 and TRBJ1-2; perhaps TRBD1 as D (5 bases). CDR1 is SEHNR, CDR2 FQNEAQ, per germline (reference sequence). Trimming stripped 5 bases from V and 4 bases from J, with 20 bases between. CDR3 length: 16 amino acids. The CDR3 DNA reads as TGTGCCAGCAGCCCTTACGGGGAGGGGTTGGGCTATGGCTACACCTTC. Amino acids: CASSPYGEGLGYGYTF.

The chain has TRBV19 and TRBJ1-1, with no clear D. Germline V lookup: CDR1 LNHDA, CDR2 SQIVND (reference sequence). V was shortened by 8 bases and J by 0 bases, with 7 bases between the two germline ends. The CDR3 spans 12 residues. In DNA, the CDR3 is TGTGCCAGTCGTACCGTGAACACTGAAGCTTTCTTT. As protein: CASRTVNTEAFF. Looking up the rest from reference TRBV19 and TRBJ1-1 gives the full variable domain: DGGITQSPKYLFRKEGQNVTLSCEQNLNHDAMYWYRQDPGQGLRLIYYSQIVNDFQKGDIAEGYSVSREKKESFPLTVTSAQKNPTAFYLCASRTVNTEAFFGQGTRLTVV.

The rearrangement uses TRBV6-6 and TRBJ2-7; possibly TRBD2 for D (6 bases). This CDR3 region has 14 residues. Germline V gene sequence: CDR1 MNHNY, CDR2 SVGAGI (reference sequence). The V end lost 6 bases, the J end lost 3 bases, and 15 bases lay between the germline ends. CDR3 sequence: CASSPNRENYEQYF. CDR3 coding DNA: TGTGCCAGCAGCCCGAACCGGGAGAACTACGAGCAGTACTTC.

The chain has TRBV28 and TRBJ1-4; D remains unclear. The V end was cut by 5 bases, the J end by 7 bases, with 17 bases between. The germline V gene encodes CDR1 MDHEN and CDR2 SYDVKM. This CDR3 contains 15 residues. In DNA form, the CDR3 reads TGTGCCAGCAGTGTCCCACGGCGAACCGGTGAAAAACTGTTTTTT. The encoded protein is CASSVPRRTGEKLFF.

The CDR3 here is CASSTGTSGRYNEQFF. The CDR3 nucleotides read TGTGCCAGCAGCACCGGGACTAGCGGGAGATACAATGAGCAGTTCTTC. V is TRBV5-4 and J is TRBJ2-1; 14 bases match TRBD2. This CDR3 region has 16 residues. J was trimmed by 4 bases and V by 4 bases; bases with no gene match: 4. Germline V gives CDR1 SGHNT, CDR2 YYREEE (reference sequence).

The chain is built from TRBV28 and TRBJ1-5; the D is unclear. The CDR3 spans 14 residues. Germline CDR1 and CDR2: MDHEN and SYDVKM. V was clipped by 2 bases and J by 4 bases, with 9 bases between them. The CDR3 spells CASSLRPVNQPQHF. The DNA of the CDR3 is TGTGCCAGCAGTTTAAGGCCGGTTAATCAGCCCCAGCATTTT.

The CDR3 DNA sequence: TGCGCCAGCAGCTCATGGACAGGGGATACTGAAGCTTTCTTT. Residues: CASSSWTGDTEAFF. This sequence joins TRBV5-1 and TRBJ1-1, with 9 bases matching TRBD1. V shed 3 bases and J 5 bases; nucleotides not matched to a gene: 5. Germline V gene lookup returns CDR1 SGHRS and CDR2 YFSETQ. CDR3 length: 14 amino acids.

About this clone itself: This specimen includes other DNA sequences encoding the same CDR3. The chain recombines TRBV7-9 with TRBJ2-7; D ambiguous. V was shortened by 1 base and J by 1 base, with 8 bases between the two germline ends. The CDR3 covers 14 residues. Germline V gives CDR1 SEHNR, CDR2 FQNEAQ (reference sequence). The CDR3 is CASSLGPLSYEQYF. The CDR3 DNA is TGTGCCAGCAGCTTAGGACCCCTTTCCTACGAGCAGTACTTC.

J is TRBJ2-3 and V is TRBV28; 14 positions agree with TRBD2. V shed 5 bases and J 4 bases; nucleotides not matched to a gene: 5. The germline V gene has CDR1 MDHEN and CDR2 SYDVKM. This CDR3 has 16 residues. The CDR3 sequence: CASSKGLAGAADTQYF. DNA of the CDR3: TGTGCCAGCAGTAAGGGACTAGCGGGAGCAGCAGATACGCAGTATTTT.

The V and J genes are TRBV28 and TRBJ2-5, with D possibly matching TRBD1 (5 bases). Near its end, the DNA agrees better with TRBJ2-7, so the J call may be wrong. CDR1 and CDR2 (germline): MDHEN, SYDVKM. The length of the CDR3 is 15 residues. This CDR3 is CASSLVGAFSYEQYF. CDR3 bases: TGTGCCAGCAGTTTGGTAGGGGCGTTCTCCTACGAGCAGTACTTC.

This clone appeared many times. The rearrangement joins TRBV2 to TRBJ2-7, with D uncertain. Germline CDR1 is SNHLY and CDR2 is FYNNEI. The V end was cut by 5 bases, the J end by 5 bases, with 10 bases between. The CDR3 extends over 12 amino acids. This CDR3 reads CASSQTRNEQYF. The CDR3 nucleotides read TGTGCCAGCAGTCAGACCCGAAACGAGCAGTACTTC.

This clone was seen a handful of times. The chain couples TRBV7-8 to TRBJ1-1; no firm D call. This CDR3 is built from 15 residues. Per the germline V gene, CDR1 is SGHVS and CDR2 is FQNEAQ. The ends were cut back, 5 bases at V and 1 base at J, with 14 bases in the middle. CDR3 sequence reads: CASSKKRDQNTEAFF. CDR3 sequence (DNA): TGTGCCAGCAGCAAAAAAAGGGATCAGAACACTGAAGCTTTCTTT.

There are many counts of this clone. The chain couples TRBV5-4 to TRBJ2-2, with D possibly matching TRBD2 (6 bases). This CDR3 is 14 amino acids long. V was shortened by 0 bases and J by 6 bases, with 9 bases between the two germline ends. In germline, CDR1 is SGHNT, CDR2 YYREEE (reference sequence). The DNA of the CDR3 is TGTGCCAGCAGCTTGGTAGGGGAGGCCGGGGAGCTGTTTTTT. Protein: CASSLVGEAGELFF.

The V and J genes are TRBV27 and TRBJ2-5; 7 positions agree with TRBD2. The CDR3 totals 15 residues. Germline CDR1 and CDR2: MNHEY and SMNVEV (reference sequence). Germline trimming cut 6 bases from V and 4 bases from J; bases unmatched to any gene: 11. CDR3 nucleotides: TGTGCCAGCAGCAAACCTAGCGGAGGTGGAGAGACCCAGTACTTC. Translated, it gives CASSKPSGGGETQYF.

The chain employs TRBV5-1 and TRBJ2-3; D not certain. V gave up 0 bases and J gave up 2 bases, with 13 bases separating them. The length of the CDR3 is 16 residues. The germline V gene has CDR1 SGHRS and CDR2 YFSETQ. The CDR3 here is CASSLGVLALTDTQYF. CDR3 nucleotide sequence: TGCGCCAGCAGCTTGGGGGTCCTGGCACTCACAGATACGCAGTATTTT.

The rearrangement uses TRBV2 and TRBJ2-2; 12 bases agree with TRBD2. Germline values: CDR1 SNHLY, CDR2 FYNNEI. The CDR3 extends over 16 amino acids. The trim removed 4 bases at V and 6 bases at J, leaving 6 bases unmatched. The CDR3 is CASSGTSGILSGELFF. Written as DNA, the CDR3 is TGTGCCAGCAGTGGGACTAGCGGGATATTGTCCGGGGAGCTGTTTTTT.

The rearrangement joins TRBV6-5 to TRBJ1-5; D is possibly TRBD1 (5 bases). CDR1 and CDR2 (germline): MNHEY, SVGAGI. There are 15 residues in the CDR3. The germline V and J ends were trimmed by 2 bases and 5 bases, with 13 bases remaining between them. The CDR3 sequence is CASSYQGLRHQPQHF. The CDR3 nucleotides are TGTGCCAGCAGTTACCAGGGTCTGCGCCATCAGCCCCAGCATTTT.

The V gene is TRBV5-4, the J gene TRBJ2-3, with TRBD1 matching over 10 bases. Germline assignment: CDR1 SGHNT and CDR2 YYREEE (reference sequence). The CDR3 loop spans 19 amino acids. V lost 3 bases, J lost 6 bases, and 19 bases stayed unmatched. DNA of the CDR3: TGTGCCAGCAGCTATACAGACAGGGGGCATTTCGGGACTTCGGATACGCAGTATTTT. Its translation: CASSYTDRGHFGTSDTQYF.

The CDR3 reads CASSPGTSGLTKETQYF. The CDR3 coding sequence is TGTGCCAGCAGTCCGGGGACTAGCGGGCTTACCAAAGAGACCCAGTACTTC. This rearrangement joins TRBV28 to TRBJ2-5; 12 bases match TRBD2. Germline V gene data show CDR1 as MDHEN and CDR2 as SYDVKM. This CDR3 is 17 amino acids long. V lost 5 bases to trimming and J lost 3 bases; unmatched junction nucleotides: 10.

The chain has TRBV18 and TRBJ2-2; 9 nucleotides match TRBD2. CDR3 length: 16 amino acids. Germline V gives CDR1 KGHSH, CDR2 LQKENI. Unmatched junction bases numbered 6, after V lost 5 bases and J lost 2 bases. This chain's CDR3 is CASSALAGRNTGELFF. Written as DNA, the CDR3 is TGTGCCAGCTCAGCCCTAGCGGGGCGAAACACCGGGGAGCTGTTTTTT. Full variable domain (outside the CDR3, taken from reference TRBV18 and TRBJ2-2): NAGVMQNPRHLVRRRGQEARLRCSPMKGHSHVYWYRQLPEEGLKFMVYLQKENIIDESGMPKERFSAEFPKEGPSILRIQQVVRGDSAAYFCASSALAGRNTGELFFGEGSRLTVL.

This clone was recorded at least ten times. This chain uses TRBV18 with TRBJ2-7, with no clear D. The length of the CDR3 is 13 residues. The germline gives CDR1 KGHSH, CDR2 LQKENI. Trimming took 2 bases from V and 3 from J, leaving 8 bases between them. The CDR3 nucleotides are TGTGCCAGCTCACCAACAAGAAACTACGAGCAGTACTTC. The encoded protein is CASSPTRNYEQYF. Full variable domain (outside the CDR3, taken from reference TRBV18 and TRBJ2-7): NAGVMQNPRHLVRRRGQEARLRCSPMKGHSHVYWYRQLPEEGLKFMVYLQKENIIDESGMPKERFSAEFPKEGPSILRIQQVVRGDSAAYFCASSPTRNYEQYFGPGTRLTVT.

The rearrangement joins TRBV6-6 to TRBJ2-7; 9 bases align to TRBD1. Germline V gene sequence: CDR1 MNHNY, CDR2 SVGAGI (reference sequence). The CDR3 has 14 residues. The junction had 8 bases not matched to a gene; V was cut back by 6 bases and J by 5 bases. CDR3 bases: TGTGCCAGCAGGAAGGGACAGGGCGGCAACGAGCAGTACTTC. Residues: CASRKGQGGNEQYF.

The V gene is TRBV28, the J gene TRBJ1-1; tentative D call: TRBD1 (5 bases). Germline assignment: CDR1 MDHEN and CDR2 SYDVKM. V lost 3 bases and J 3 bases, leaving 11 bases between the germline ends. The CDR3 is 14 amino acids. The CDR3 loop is CASSFAGYDTEAFF. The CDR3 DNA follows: TGTGCCAGCAGTTTTGCAGGGTACGACACTGAAGCTTTCTTT.

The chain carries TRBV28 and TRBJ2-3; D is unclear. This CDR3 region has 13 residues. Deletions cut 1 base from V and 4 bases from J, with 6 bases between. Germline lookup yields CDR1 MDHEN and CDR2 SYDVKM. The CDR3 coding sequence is TGTGCCAGCAGTTTATCCCCTTCAGATACGCAGTATTTT. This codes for CASSLSPSDTQYF. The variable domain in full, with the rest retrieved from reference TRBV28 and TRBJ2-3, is DVKVTQSSRYLVKRTGEKVFLECVQDMDHENMFWYRQDPGLGLRLIYFSYDVKMKEKGDIPEGYSVSREKKERFSLILESASTNQTSMYLCASSLSPSDTQYFGPGTRLTVL.

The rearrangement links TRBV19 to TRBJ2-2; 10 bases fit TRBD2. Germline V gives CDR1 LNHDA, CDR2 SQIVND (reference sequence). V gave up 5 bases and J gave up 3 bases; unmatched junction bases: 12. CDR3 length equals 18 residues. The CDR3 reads CASSGVLAGSRYTGELFF. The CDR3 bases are TGTGCCAGTAGTGGAGTACTAGCGGGAAGTCGTTACACCGGGGAGCTGTTTTTT. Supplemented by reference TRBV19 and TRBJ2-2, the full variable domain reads DGGITQSPKYLFRKEGQNVTLSCEQNLNHDAMYWYRQDPGQGLRLIYYSQIVNDFQKGDIAEGYSVSREKKESFPLTVTSAQKNPTAFYLCASSGVLAGSRYTGELFFGEGSRLTVL.

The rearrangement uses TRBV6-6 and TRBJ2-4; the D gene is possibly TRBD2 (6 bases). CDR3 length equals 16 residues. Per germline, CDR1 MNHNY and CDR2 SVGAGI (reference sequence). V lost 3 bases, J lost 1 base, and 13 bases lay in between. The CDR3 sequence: CASSYVAGTAKNIQYF. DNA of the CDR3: TGTGCCAGCAGTTATGTGGCGGGGACGGCCAAAAACATTCAGTACTTC.

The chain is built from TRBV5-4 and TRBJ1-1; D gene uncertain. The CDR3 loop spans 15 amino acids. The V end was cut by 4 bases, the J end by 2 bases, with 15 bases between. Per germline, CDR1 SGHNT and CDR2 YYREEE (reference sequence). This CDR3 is CASSRTRTPNTEAFF. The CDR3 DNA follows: TGTGCCAGCAGCCGAACTAGGACGCCTAACACTGAAGCTTTCTTT.